This passage covers 25 T cell receptor beta chains from one sample sequenced in a study of blood T cells in healthy people across ages. Sample-barcoded 5' priming and a J-beta primer mix drove a second PCR of roughly 7 to 11 cycles. TCRdb itself ran the 5' RACE reads through MiXCR, one entry per CDR3 protein. This table has some 750,000 distinct CDR3 sequences, approximately 21% appearing once. Sample: blood. Receptor source: a man between 65 and 79 years old in good health.

This clonotype was found a few times. The chain combines TRBV11-3 with TRBJ2-7; no clear D gene. V was trimmed by 4 bases and J by 0 bases, leaving 25 bases between them. CDR1 and CDR2 (germline): SGHNT, YENEEA. The CDR3 has 19 residues. The CDR3 spells CASSSPIWDFVGSSYEQYV. The CDR3 DNA follows: TGTGCCAGCAGCTCCCCCATATGGGATTTTGTTGGCAGCTCCTACGAGCAGTACGTC.

This chain connects TRBV19 to TRBJ1-2; perhaps TRBD1 as D (6 bases). Per germline, CDR1 LNHDA and CDR2 SQIVND (reference sequence). This CDR3 comprises 16 residues. The V end lost 5 bases, the J end lost 3 bases, and 19 bases lay between the germline ends. In nucleotides, the CDR3 is TGTGCCAGTAGTTACTCCACAGGGCACCTTGACTATGGCTACACCTTC. It encodes CASSYSTGHLDYGYTF.

The table lists this clonotype with many counts. The germline gene is not matched at one end of the junction; a read error may be the cause. The rearrangement links TRBV5-1 to TRBJ1-4; no clear D. The CDR3 is 15 amino acids. Germline V lookup: CDR1 SGHRS, CDR2 YFSETQ. The CDR3 loop is CASSLVSATNEKLFF. The CDR3 DNA follows: TGTGCCAGCAGCTTAGTATCTGCAACTAATGAAAAACTGTTTTTT.

This clonotype has just a few counts. This chain joins TRBV4-1 and TRBJ2-5; D unclear. The J call may be faulty, since TRBJ2-1 better matches the DNA end. In germline, CDR1 is MGHRA, CDR2 YSYEKL. This CDR3 spans 13 amino acids. CDR3 in DNA: TGCGCCAGCAGCCAAGATGACCGCGGTGAGCAGTTCTTC. It encodes CASSQDDRGEQFF.

This clonotype was picked up one time. The chain is built from TRBV7-2 and TRBJ1-1; 9 bases match TRBD1. The J segment lost 7 bases and the V segment lost 5 bases, leaving 8 bases of the junction unmatched. The CDR3 length is 14 residues. Germline V gives CDR1 SGHTA, CDR2 FQGNSA. CDR3 DNA sequence: TGTGCCAGCAGCCCCGGGACAGGGAGGGTTGAAGCTTTCTTT. The encoded protein is CASSPGTGRVEAFF. Full variable domain (outside the CDR3, taken from reference TRBV7-2 and TRBJ1-1): GAGVSQSPSNKVTEKGKDVELRCDPISGHTALYWYRQSLGQGLEFLIYFQGNSAPDKSGLPSDRFSAERTGGSVSTLTIQRTQQEDSAVYLCASSPGTGRVEAFFGQGTRLTVV.

This clonotype was seen many times. The chain combines TRBV29-1 with TRBJ2-4; 14 bases are shared with TRBD2. Unmatched junction bases numbered 1, after V lost 7 bases and J lost 8 bases. This CDR3 has 12 residues. The germline V gene encodes CDR1 SQVTM and CDR2 ANQGSEA. CDR3: CSAGLAGDIQYF. The CDR3 DNA sequence: TGCAGCGCGGGACTAGCGGGAGACATTCAGTACTTC.

This clonotype showed up just a few times. V usage is TRBV15 and J usage is TRBJ2-7; TRBD2 matches at 11 bases. The J call is uncertain, as TRBJ2-1 better fits the DNA end. CDR1 is LNHNV and CDR2 is YYDKDF in the germline V gene (reference sequence). CDR3 length: 16 amino acids. This CDR3 is CATSSYSGGADNEQFF. Written as DNA, the CDR3 is TGTGCCACCAGCAGCTATAGCGGGGGGGCGGACAATGAGCAGTTCTTC.

The chain is built from TRBV29-1 and TRBJ2-3, with D unresolved. V lost 5 bases to trimming and J lost 2 bases, with 14 bases between them. Germline V gene data show CDR1 as SQVTM and CDR2 as ANQGSEA. The CDR3 consists of 14 residues. CDR3 DNA sequence: TGCAGCGTTAGCCCCTTTCGTGACACAGATACGCAGTATTTT. This translates into CSVSPFRDTDTQYF.

J is TRBJ2-2 and V is TRBV5-4; D unresolved. The V and J ends lost 5 bases and 0 bases respectively, with 17 bases between them. Looked up from germline, CDR1 is SGHNT and CDR2 is YYREEE (reference sequence). The CDR3 sequence is 17 residues long. The CDR3 nucleotides are TGTGCCAGCAGTTGGGGTACTACAGTGGCGAACACCGGGGAGCTGTTTTTT. Its protein is CASSWGTTVANTGELFF.

The J gene is TRBJ2-3, the V gene TRBV10-3; 7 nucleotides agree with TRBD2. Germline V gene sequence: CDR1 ENHRY, CDR2 SYGVKD. The V gene end was trimmed by 6 bases and the J gene end by 4 bases; junction bases not matched to a gene: 16. The CDR3 totals 17 residues. The CDR3 is CAISAYTLADTADTQYF. The CDR3 DNA sequence: TGTGCCATCAGCGCATATACCCTAGCGGACACGGCAGATACGCAGTATTTT.

This clonotype showed up just a few times. The rearrangement links TRBV19 to TRBJ1-5; 8 bases map to TRBD1. Per germline, CDR1 LNHDA and CDR2 SQIVND (reference sequence). The CDR3 length is 13 residues. The V gene end was trimmed by 10 bases and the J gene end by 2 bases; junction bases not matched to a gene: 4. CDR3 sequence reads: CAISDRGNQPQHF. CDR3 bases: TGTGCCATCTCGGACAGGGGCAATCAGCCCCAGCATTTT.

The chain joins TRBV20-1 to TRBJ2-5; TRBD1 is a possible D gene (5 bases). The DNA end is a closer match to TRBJ2-1, so the J assignment may be wrong. The CDR3 contains 14 residues. Germline CDR1 reads DFQATT; CDR2 reads SNEGSKA (reference sequence). In DNA form, the CDR3 reads TGCAGTGCTAGACAGGGTTTCGCCTACAATGAGCAGTTCTTC. This gives the protein CSARQGFAYNEQFF.

The table lists this clonotype with many counts. This chain connects TRBV30 to TRBJ2-1; 9 bases are shared with TRBD2. V lost 1 base and J lost 8; bases outside the gene matches: 9. Germline CDR1 reads GTSNPN; CDR2 reads SVGIG (reference sequence). CDR3 length: 15 residues. CDR3 sequence reads: CAWSGNSGSSHEQFF. The CDR3 DNA sequence: TGTGCCTGGAGTGGAAATAGCGGGAGTTCCCATGAGCAGTTCTTC.

This clonotype was seen a few times. The chain recombines TRBV6-6 with TRBJ1-2, with TRBD1 as a possible D gene (5 bases). This CDR3 region has 14 residues. Trimming cost V 5 bases and J 8 bases, with 18 bases left between them. Germline CDR1 reads MNHNY; CDR2 reads SVGAGI (reference sequence). This chain's CDR3 is CASSPPGDRRGYTF. CDR3 nucleotides: TGTGCCAGCAGTCCCCCCGGAGACAGACGGGGCTACACCTTC.

The rearrangement links TRBV20-1 to TRBJ1-1; D is undetermined. Per germline, CDR1 DFQATT and CDR2 SNEGSKA (reference sequence). The V end lost 5 bases, the J end lost 7 bases, and 11 bases lay between the germline ends. This CDR3 is built from 11 residues. The CDR3 coding sequence is TGCAGTGCTGGTGGTTGGAGTGAAGCTTTCTTT. Protein sequence: CSAGGWSEAFF.

A few counts support this clonotype. CDR3 in amino acids: CASSLQGALSPLHF. For the CDR3, the DNA is TGTGCCAGCAGCTTACAGGGGGCTCTATCACCCCTCCACTTT. V is TRBV11-2 and J is TRBJ1-6; 8 bases map to TRBD1. CDR3 size: 14 residues. CDR1 SGHAT and CDR2 FQNNGV come from the germline V gene. J was trimmed by 10 bases and V by 2 bases; bases with no gene match: 4.

The chain recombines TRBV20-1 with TRBJ2-3; D remains unclear. There are 11 residues in the CDR3. The V and J ends lost 4 bases and 6 bases respectively, with 8 bases between them. Per the germline V gene, CDR1 is DFQATT and CDR2 is SNEGSKA (reference sequence). The DNA for the CDR3 is TGCAGTGCTATCGTCCAGGATACGCAGTATTTT. Translating it yields CSAIVQDTQYF.

V is TRBV12-3 or TRBV12-4 and J is TRBJ2-4; the D gene is possibly TRBD1 (6 bases). Trimming removed 5 bases from V and 0 bases from J, with 17 bases in between. The CDR3 runs 17 residues. The CDR3 DNA reads TGTGCCAGCAGTGACGTGACAGGTACCTTAGCCAAAAACATTCAGTACTTC. This gives the protein CASSDVTGTLAKNIQYF.

The J gene is TRBJ2-5, the V gene TRBV20-1; D perhaps matches TRBD1 (6 bases). This CDR3 is built from 11 residues. V lost 6 bases and J lost 3, with 8 bases in between. The germline V gene has CDR1 DFQATT and CDR2 SNEGSKA (reference sequence). This CDR3 reads CSAGQKETQYF. CDR3 bases: TGCAGTGCCGGACAGAAAGAGACCCAGTACTTC.

There are many counts of this clonotype. The chain is built from TRBV28 and TRBJ2-5; D call uncertain. Deletions cut 2 bases from V and 5 bases from J, with 6 bases between. Germline V gene lookup returns CDR1 MDHEN and CDR2 SYDVKM. CDR3 size: 12 residues. The CDR3 spells CASSLTRETQYF. CDR3 bases: TGTGCCAGCAGTTTAACGCGGGAGACCCAGTACTTC. Combining the CDR3 with reference TRBV28 and TRBJ2-5 gives the whole variable domain DVKVTQSSRYLVKRTGEKVFLECVQDMDHENMFWYRQDPGLGLRLIYFSYDVKMKEKGDIPEGYSVSREKKERFSLILESASTNQTSMYLCASSLTRETQYFGPGTRLLVL.

This clonotype was counted once. A read error may account for a junction end that differs from germline. The chain has TRBV3-1 and TRBJ2-3, with D hard to call. Germline lookup yields CDR1 LGHDT and CDR2 YNNKEL (reference sequence). The CDR3 is made up of 14 amino acids. The CDR3 here is CASSQARPTDTRYF. The CDR3 nucleotides read TGTGCCAGCAGCCAAGCGAGACCCACAGATACGCGGTATTTT.

There are many counts of this clonotype. V usage is TRBV11-2 and J usage is TRBJ2-4; 7 bases align to TRBD1. Germline loops: CDR1 SGHAT, CDR2 FQNNGV. The CDR3 is made up of 18 amino acids. V was clipped by 2 bases and J by 6 bases; unmatched bases: 16. In DNA form, the CDR3 reads TGTGCCAGCAGCTTATCCCCCTACCGGGACAGACACTTAAACATTCAGTACTTC. It is translated as CASSLSPYRDRHLNIQYF.

This clonotype has just a few counts. V usage is TRBV6-5 and J usage is TRBJ2-1; 8 bases agree with TRBD1. The end of the DNA aligns better with TRBJ2-7, so the J call may be wrong. The CDR3 extends over 15 amino acids. The germline V gene has CDR1 MNHEY and CDR2 SVGAGI. CDR3 region: CASSRGTGSSYEQYV. In nucleotides, the CDR3 is TGTGCCAGCAGTCGGGGGACAGGAAGCTCCTACGAGCAGTACGTC.

The sample holds a few counts of this clonotype. Compared with germline, one end of the junction differs, possibly owing to a read error. V and J are TRBV5-1 and TRBJ2-3; 9 bases map to TRBD1. CDR3 length equals 11 residues. The germline gives CDR1 SGHRS, CDR2 YFSETQ. The CDR3 protein is CASSLGDRDYF. The CDR3 bases are TGCGCCAGCAGTTTGGGGGACAGGGACTATTTT.

This clonotype was detected only a few times. The CDR3 reads CASSPEGDWEKLFF. For the CDR3, the DNA is TGTGCCAGCAGCCCCGAGGGGGATTGGGAAAAACTGTTTTTT. The V call is TRBV7-2, the J call TRBJ1-4; D possibly corresponds to TRBD1 (6 bases). The CDR3 length is 14 residues. Germline V gene lookup returns CDR1 SGHTA and CDR2 FQGNSA. The V end lost 5 bases, the J end lost 8 bases, and 15 bases lay between the germline ends.